The 14 T cell receptor beta chains listed next were all sequenced from one sample in a study of cytomegalovirus exposure and HLA in healthy donors. PCR amplification relied on 60 Vbeta primers (plus 13 Jbeta primers). The assay was immunoSEQ multiplex PCR, and TCRdb's table has in-frame clones only and misses some. The table lists about 180,000 clones, 81% of them singletons. Sequencing was done on a sample of PBMCs. The receptors shown here come from a woman in her 30s in good health and CMV-seronegative.

The chain has TRBV29-1 and TRBJ1-2, with TRBD1 as a possible D gene (6 bases). Germline CDR1 reads SQVTM; CDR2 reads ANQGSEA. The CDR3 loop spans 12 amino acids. V was cut by 7 bases and J by 14 bases, with 23 bases left in between. The DNA for the CDR3 is TGCAGCGCTCAAACCCTGGGGGGGGCTAAAACCTTC. It is translated as CSAQTLGGAKTF.

This chain uses TRBV2 with TRBJ2-2; TRBD1 is a possible D gene (6 bases). Trimming removed 7 bases from V and 6 bases from J, with 18 bases in between. Germline V gene lookup returns CDR1 SNHLY and CDR2 FYNNEI. This CDR3 comprises 15 residues. Here the CDR3 reads CASKGQGEGAGELFF. The DNA for the CDR3 is TGTGCCAGCAAAGGTCAGGGCGAGGGGGCCGGGGAGCTGTTTTTT.

J is TRBJ1-2 and V is TRBV18; 9 bases are a match to TRBD1. The ends lost 4 bases at V and 4 bases at J; junction bases unmatched: 13. CDR3 length equals 17 residues. Germline CDR1 is KGHSH and CDR2 is LQKENI. CDR3 region: CASSLGTGSAPSYGYTF. The CDR3, as DNA: TGTGCCAGCTCACTTGGGACAGGGAGTGCTCCCTCCTATGGCTACACCTTC.

This clone came up once. The V call is TRBV2, the J call TRBJ2-1, with 11 nucleotides matching TRBD2. There are 15 residues in the CDR3. From germline, CDR1 is SNHLY and CDR2 FYNNEI. The junction had 5 bases not matched to a gene; V was cut back by 4 bases and J by 6 bases. The DNA of the CDR3 is TGTGCCAGCAGTGGGACTAGCGGGCTTATCAATGAGCAGTTCTTC. Its protein product is CASSGTSGLINEQFF.

This chain joins TRBV5-1 and TRBJ2-2; 12 bases match TRBD2. Germline V gives CDR1 SGHRS, CDR2 YFSETQ. There are 17 residues in the CDR3. V shed 4 bases, J shed 3 bases, and the junction held 7 bases outside the gene matches. The chain's CDR3 is CASSLRLAGDYTGELFF. Here the CDR3 DNA reads TGCGCCAGCAGCCTGAGACTAGCGGGAGATTACACCGGGGAGCTGTTTTTT.

J is TRBJ1-1 and V is TRBV5-1; D unclear. This CDR3 region has 15 residues. V was trimmed by 3 bases and J by 0 bases, leaving 12 bases between them. CDR1 and CDR2 from the germline V gene are SGHRS and YFSETQ. Here the CDR3 DNA reads TGCGCCAGCAGCTCGGGAGGCACCCTGAACACTGAAGCTTTCTTT. Translating it yields CASSSGGTLNTEAFF.

V is TRBV28 and J is TRBJ1-4; no clear D gene. Germline V gives CDR1 MDHEN, CDR2 SYDVKM. The CDR3 runs to 13 residues. Trimming took off 3 bases at V and 6 bases at J, with 8 bases between the two ends. DNA for the CDR3: TGTGCCAGCAGTTTCGCCGGGGATGAAAAACTGTTTTTT. It is translated as CASSFAGDEKLFF. The entire variable domain, with the rest obtained from reference TRBV28 and TRBJ1-4, is as follows: DVKVTQSSRYLVKRTGEKVFLECVQDMDHENMFWYRQDPGLGLRLIYFSYDVKMKEKGDIPEGYSVSREKKERFSLILESASTNQTSMYLCASSFAGDEKLFFGSGTQLSVL.

This chain connects TRBV4-3 to TRBJ1-2; no clear D. The V gene's germline CDR1 is LGHNA and CDR2 YSLEER. V shed 0 bases and J shed 11 bases, with 28 bases lying between them. This CDR3 spans 18 amino acids. CDR3 DNA sequence: TGCGCCAGCAGCCAAGATTTGGGCGGGAGTCGGGCTAAGAGAGTGTACACCTTC. Its protein is CASSQDLGGSRAKRVYTF.

Points on this clone: A junction end diverges from the germline sequence, so it may reflect a read error. This rearrangement joins TRBV5-4 to TRBJ2-6; a possible D gene is TRBD2 (6 bases). CDR3 length equals 16 residues. Germline V CDR1 and CDR2: SGHNT, YYREEE (reference sequence). The CDR3, as DNA: TGTGCCAGCAGCCTGGTCGGAGGGACCGGGGCCAACGGCCTGACTTTC. Translated, it gives CASSLVGGTGANGLTF.

CDR3 DNA sequence: TGTGCCAGCAGTTTCGGAGAGACCCAGTACTTC. This translates into CASSFGETQYF. The genes are TRBV6-6 and TRBJ2-5; no definite D call. CDR1 is MNHNY, CDR2 SVGAGI, per germline (reference sequence). V was pared by 4 bases and J by 4 bases, with 4 bases between. The CDR3 extends over 11 amino acids.

The CDR3 nucleotides are TGTGCCAGCAGTTCTATCCGGCATCTAGCGGGAGGGTCCTACGAGCAGTACTTC. It yields the protein CASSSIRHLAGGSYEQYF. The J gene is TRBJ2-7, the V gene TRBV28; 12 positions match TRBD2. The CDR3 totals 18 residues. Germline V CDR1 and CDR2: MDHEN, SYDVKM. Unmatched junction bases numbered 11, after V lost 4 bases and J lost 1 base.

A note on this clone: Other nucleotide sequences from this sample produce the same CDR3. The chain carries TRBV5-4 and TRBJ2-5; TRBD1 aligns across 9 bases. This CDR3 spans 14 amino acids. V gave up 3 bases and J gave up 1 base; unmatched junction bases: 1. Germline-derived CDR1 and CDR2 are SGHNT and YYREEE (reference sequence). The CDR3 DNA reads TGTGCCAGCAGCTCGACAGGGGGCCAAGAGACCCAGTACTTC. It translates to CASSSTGGQETQYF.

The genes are TRBV10-1 and TRBJ1-5, with D tentatively TRBD1 (5 bases). Germline V gene lookup returns CDR1 WNHNN and CDR2 SYGVQD (reference sequence). V was shortened by 1 base and J by 0 bases, with 22 bases between the two germline ends. The CDR3 has 20 residues. The CDR3 coding sequence is TGCGCCAGCAGTGAGTGCCGGGCGGGGCGCGGGGTTTATAGCAATCAGCCCCAGCATTTT. Translation: CASSECRAGRGVYSNQPQHF.

A single count supports this clone. The V call is TRBV11-2, the J call TRBJ2-1, with 9 bases that match TRBD1. J lost 0 bases, V lost 4 bases, and 10 bases had no gene match. This CDR3 has 18 residues. From germline, CDR1 is SGHAT and CDR2 FQNNGV. The CDR3, as DNA: TGTGCCAGCAGCTCCCGGGACAGGGCCGCGGTCTCCTACAATGAGCAGTTCTTC. Translated: CASSSRDRAAVSYNEQFF. The complete variable domain, with remaining parts taken from reference TRBV11-2 and TRBJ2-1, reads EAGVAQSPRYKIIEKRQSVAFWCNPISGHATLYWYQQILGQGPKLLIQFQNNGVVDDSQLPKDRFSAERLKGVDSTLKIQPAKLEDSAVYLCASSSRDRAAVSYNEQFFGPGTRLTVL.